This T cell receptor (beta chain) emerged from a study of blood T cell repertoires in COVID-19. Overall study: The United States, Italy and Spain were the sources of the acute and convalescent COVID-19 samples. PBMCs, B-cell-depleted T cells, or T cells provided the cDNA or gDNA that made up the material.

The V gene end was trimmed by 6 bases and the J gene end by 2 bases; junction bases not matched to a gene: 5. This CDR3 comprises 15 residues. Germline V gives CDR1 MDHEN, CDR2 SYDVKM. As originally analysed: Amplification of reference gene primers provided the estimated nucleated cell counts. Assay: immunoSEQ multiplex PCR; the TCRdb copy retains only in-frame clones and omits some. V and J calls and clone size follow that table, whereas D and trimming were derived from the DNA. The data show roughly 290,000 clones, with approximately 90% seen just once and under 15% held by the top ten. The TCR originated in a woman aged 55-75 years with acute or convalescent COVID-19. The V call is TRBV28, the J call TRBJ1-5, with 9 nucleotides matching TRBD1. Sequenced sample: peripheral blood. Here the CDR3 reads CASSTWTGGNQPQHF. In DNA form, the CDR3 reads TGTGCCAGCAGCACCTGGACAGGGGGCAATCAGCCCCAGCATTTT. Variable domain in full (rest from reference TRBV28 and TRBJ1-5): DVKVTQSSRYLVKRTGEKVFLECVQDMDHENMFWYRQDPGLGLRLIYFSYDVKMKEKGDIPEGYSVSREKKERFSLILESASTNQTSMYLCASSTWTGGNQPQHFGDGTRLSIL.